Presented here are 27 T cell receptor beta chains from one specimen sequenced in a study of blood T cell repertoires in COVID-19. Some clones are missing from TCRdb's copy, which holds only in-frame ones; the method was immunoSEQ multiplex PCR. The sample shows some 57,000 clones, around 86% of them seen only once. Input material: peripheral blood. The receptors were gathered from a woman of 80 years or more with acute or convalescent COVID-19.

The chain uses TRBV5-1 and TRBJ2-3; 7 bases are a match to TRBD2. Trimming cost V 0 bases and J 4 bases; bases outside gene matches: 11. Per the germline V gene, CDR1 is SGHRS and CDR2 is YFSETQ. The CDR3 sequence is 17 residues long. The CDR3 region has the DNA TGCGCCAGCAGCTTGGGGGAATCTAGCGGAGGAGCAGATACGCAGTATTTT. Translation gives CASSLGESSGGADTQYF.

This clone was seen only a few times. This CDR3 is also generated by other DNA sequences in the sample. The chain recombines TRBV18 with TRBJ2-7, with 7 bases fitting TRBD1. The V and J ends lost 6 bases and 5 bases, in that order; junction bases with no gene match: 7. This CDR3 contains 13 residues. Germline lookup yields CDR1 KGHSH and CDR2 LQKENI. CDR3 sequence reads: CASSPDRVHEQYV. The DNA of the CDR3 is TGTGCCAGCTCGCCCGACAGGGTCCACGAGCAGTACGTC.

V and J are TRBV5-6 and TRBJ2-3; D possibly corresponds to TRBD1 (6 bases). The CDR3 sequence is 16 residues long. Germline loops: CDR1 SGHDT, CDR2 YYEEEE. The V end was cut by 2 bases, the J end by 2 bases, with 15 bases between. DNA of the CDR3: TGTGCCAGCAGCTTCTTTGGGGGCGGCCTCACAGATACGCAGTATTTT. Protein product: CASSFFGGGLTDTQYF.

V gene TRBV3-1 (or the pseudogene TRBV3-2) combines with J gene TRBJ2-2; possibly TRBD2 for D (5 bases). The V gene's germline CDR1 is LGHDT and CDR2 YNNKEL (reference sequence). V dropped 3 bases and J dropped 0 bases, with 8 bases sitting between them. This CDR3 is 15 amino acids long. CDR3 protein: CASSQRRANTGELFF. The CDR3 DNA sequence: TGTGCCAGCAGCCAGAGGCGGGCGAACACCGGGGAGCTGTTTTTT.

The chain employs TRBV23-1 and TRBJ1-2; 7 bases are a match to TRBD1. TRBV23-1 qualifies as an ORF whose function is uncertain. V was pared by 5 bases and J by 5 bases, with 8 bases of the junction left unmatched. The CDR3 length is 14 residues. The CDR3, as DNA: TGCGCCAGCAGTTCCAACAGGGGCGGGTATGGCTACACCTTC. Its protein product is CASSSNRGGYGYTF.

This clone has only one observation. The rearrangement links TRBV19 to TRBJ2-5, with D tentatively TRBD1 (6 bases). V lost 6 bases to trimming and J lost 4 bases, with 18 bases between them. The CDR3 runs to 15 residues. CDR1 and CDR2 (germline): LNHDA, SQIVND (reference sequence). This CDR3 reads CASRPGQSGGETQYF. CDR3 DNA: TGTGCCAGTAGACCCGGACAGTCTGGAGGAGAGACCCAGTACTTC.

The V call is TRBV18, the J call TRBJ2-5; a weak D match, TRBD2 (6 bases). Trimming removed 3 bases at V and 10 bases at J, with 18 bases between. The CDR3 spans 14 residues. Looked up from germline, CDR1 is KGHSH and CDR2 is LQKENI. This CDR3 is CASSPRDSLVGQYF. The CDR3 coding sequence is TGTGCCAGCTCACCCCGGGACTCCCTGGTTGGCCAGTACTTC.

This clone was counted between two and nine times. V gene TRBV7-9 combines with J gene TRBJ2-1; TRBD1 matches at 9 bases. The CDR3 has 14 amino acids. Unmatched junction bases numbered 5, after V lost 5 bases and J lost 6 bases. The germline V gene has CDR1 SEHNR and CDR2 FQNEAQ (reference sequence). The CDR3 sequence: CASSGRTGVNEQFF. The CDR3 DNA is TGTGCCAGCAGCGGGAGGACAGGGGTCAATGAGCAGTTCTTC.

This chain uses TRBV12-3 or TRBV12-4 with TRBJ1-1; D call uncertain. Deletions cut 5 bases from V and 11 bases from J, with 12 bases between. The CDR3 extends over 11 amino acids. CDR3 DNA sequence: TGTGCCAGCAGTGCTCCCGGGAAGGCTTTCTTT. Protein: CASSAPGKAFF.

V is TRBV19 and J is TRBJ1-2; D is unresolved. V was pared by 0 bases and J by 8 bases, with 13 bases between. Per germline, CDR1 LNHDA and CDR2 SQIVND (reference sequence). The CDR3 length is 14 residues. The DNA for the CDR3 is TGTGCCAGTAGTATAGATAAAGGGAGGTCGGGCTACACCTTC. It codes for CASSIDKGRSGYTF.

The chain links TRBV7-9 to TRBJ1-6; 9 bases are shared with TRBD1. Trimming cost V 5 bases and J 4 bases; bases outside gene matches: 6. The CDR3 has 16 residues. Germline loops: CDR1 SEHNR, CDR2 FQNEAQ (reference sequence). In DNA form, the CDR3 reads TGTGCCAGCAGCACCCCGGGACAGGGTTATAATTCACCCCTCCACTTT. This sequence encodes CASSTPGQGYNSPLHF.

The CDR3 DNA reads TGTGCCACCAGCAGAGCCCTCGGGACTAGGGGGAATGAGCAGTTCTTC. Protein sequence: CATSRALGTRGNEQFF. The genes are TRBV15 and TRBJ2-1; 8 bases are a match to TRBD2. The CDR3 length is 16 residues. V shed 1 base, J shed 7 bases, and the junction held 9 bases outside the gene matches. Per the germline V gene, CDR1 is LNHNV and CDR2 is YYDKDF (reference sequence).

This clone was detected once. V usage is TRBV3-1 (or the pseudogene TRBV3-2) and J usage is TRBJ2-3, with 7 bases aligning to TRBD1. Germline lookup yields CDR1 LGHDT and CDR2 YNNKEL (reference sequence). CDR3 length: 16 amino acids. With V trimmed by 4 bases and J by 5 bases, 12 bases remained unmatched. Written as DNA, the CDR3 is TGTGCCAGCAGCCCCCTCCCGGGACAGATGGTAGATACGCAGTATTTT. Translating it yields CASSPLPGQMVDTQYF.

The J gene is TRBJ1-6, the V gene TRBV18; 8 nucleotides line up with TRBD1. Trimming cost V 6 bases and J 5 bases; bases outside gene matches: 9. The CDR3 covers 16 residues. The germline CDR1 and CDR2 sequences are KGHSH and LQKENI. CDR3 region: CASSQGRDRHNSPLHF. The CDR3 DNA sequence: TGTGCCAGCTCCCAAGGCCGGGACAGGCATAATTCACCCCTCCACTTT.

At least ten counts were recorded for this clone. This chain joins TRBV2 and TRBJ2-1; no reliable D call. CDR3 length: 14 residues. V was shortened by 2 bases and J by 0 bases, with 5 bases between the two germline ends. CDR1 is SNHLY and CDR2 is FYNNEI in the germline V gene. CDR3 loop: CASSENISYNEQFF. Here the CDR3 DNA reads TGTGCCAGCAGTGAAAATATCTCCTACAATGAGCAGTTCTTC.

The chain carries TRBV23-1 and TRBJ1-2, with D unresolved. TRBV23-1 is an open reading frame, and its role is uncertain. Trimming left V 4 bases short and J 5 bases short, with 5 bases between. The CDR3 is 11 amino acids. The CDR3 reads CASSPRYGYTF. CDR3 nucleotides: TGCGCCAGCAGTCCTAGGTATGGCTACACCTTC.

This chain links TRBV3-1 (or the pseudogene TRBV3-2) with TRBJ2-6; no clear D gene. Per the germline V gene, CDR1 is LGHDT and CDR2 is YNNKEL (reference sequence). Between the trimmed V and J ends, which lost 0 bases and 4 bases, there was a span of 7 bases. There are 15 residues in the CDR3. For the CDR3, the DNA is TGTGCCAGCAGCCAAGATTGGAGCGGGGCCAACGTCCTGACTTTC. Protein: CASSQDWSGANVLTF.

The chain has TRBV5-1 and TRBJ2-5; a weak D match, TRBD1 (5 bases). Germline V CDR1 and CDR2: SGHRS, YFSETQ. CDR3 length equals 14 residues. Trimming stripped 4 bases from V and 1 base from J, with 11 bases between. CDR3: CASSLGGAQETQYF. As DNA, the CDR3 is TGCGCCAGCAGCCTGGGTGGGGCCCAAGAGACCCAGTACTTC.

The chain combines TRBV6-1 with TRBJ2-3; 7 bases match TRBD2. This CDR3 has 16 amino acids. Germline lookup yields CDR1 MNHNS and CDR2 SASEGT. V lost 2 bases, J lost 7 bases, and 12 bases stayed unmatched. The CDR3 protein is CASSEKKGRGGNTQYF. The CDR3 bases are TGTGCCAGCAGTGAAAAGAAAGGCCGCGGGGGAAATACGCAGTATTTT.

For the CDR3, the DNA is TGTGCCAGCAGCGATCAGGGAGGGAGCACAGATACGCAGTATTTT. This encodes CASSDQGGSTDTQYF. This rearrangement joins TRBV9 to TRBJ2-3; 7 nucleotides match TRBD2. CDR3 length: 15 residues. The J segment lost 0 bases and the V segment lost 3 bases, leaving 4 bases of the junction unmatched. Germline assignment: CDR1 SGDLS and CDR2 YYNGEE.

This chain connects TRBV5-1 to TRBJ2-2; TRBD1 matches at 8 bases. CDR1 is SGHRS, CDR2 YFSETQ, per germline. This CDR3 has 16 residues. Trimming cost V 0 bases and J 3 bases; bases outside gene matches: 4. The CDR3 region is CASSLVTGGYTGELFF. The CDR3 nucleotides read TGCGCCAGCAGCTTGGTAACAGGGGGATACACCGGGGAGCTGTTTTTT. The full variable domain, with the rest looked up from reference TRBV5-1 and TRBJ2-2, is KAGVTQTPRYLIKTRGQQVTLSCSPISGHRSVSWYQQTPGQGLQFLFEYFSETQRNKGNFPGRFSGRQFSNSRSEMNVSTLELGDSALYLCASSLVTGGYTGELFFGEGSRLTVL.

This chain links TRBV19 with TRBJ1-2, with 9 bases fitting TRBD1. After removal of 6 bases from V and 8 bases from J, the junction contained 10 bases not matched to a gene. Per the germline V gene, CDR1 is LNHDA and CDR2 is SQIVND (reference sequence). This CDR3 spans 14 amino acids. In nucleotides, the CDR3 is TGTGCCAGTAGCCGACAGGGGGACCTCGAAGGCTACACCTTC. Its protein is CASSRQGDLEGYTF.

The J gene is TRBJ2-3, the V gene TRBV30; possible D gene TRBD2, 7 bases. The V gene's germline CDR1 is GTSNPN and CDR2 SVGIG (reference sequence). The length of the CDR3 is 14 residues. V was clipped by 3 bases and J by 4 bases, with 14 bases between them. CDR3 bases: TGTGCCTGGAGCCAACGGGGGGCGGCAGATACGCAGTATTTT. This sequence encodes CAWSQRGAADTQYF.

The chain links TRBV2 to TRBJ2-3, with a possible D match to TRBD2 (7 bases). This CDR3 is built from 13 residues. Trimming shortened V by 7 bases and J by 7 bases, and 15 bases separated the two germline ends. Germline V gives CDR1 SNHLY, CDR2 FYNNEI. Here the CDR3 reads CASKGGGRYTQYF. Here the CDR3 DNA reads TGTGCCAGCAAGGGCGGGGGCCGGTATACGCAGTATTTT. Filled out from reference TRBV2 and TRBJ2-3, the complete variable domain reads EPEVTQTPSHQVTQMGQEVILRCVPISNHLYFYWYRQILGQKVEFLVSFYNNEISEKSEIFDDQFSVERPDGSNFTLKIRSTKLEDSAMYFCASKGGGRYTQYFGPGTRLTVL.

This sequence joins TRBV28 and TRBJ1-4; TRBD1 matches 8 bases. The germline V gene encodes CDR1 MDHEN and CDR2 SYDVKM. Trimming removed 2 bases from V and 3 bases from J; junction bases left unmatched: 2. This CDR3 has 15 amino acids. Written as DNA, the CDR3 is TGTGCCAGCAGTTTACAGGGGGCTCCTAATGAAAAACTGTTTTTT. Its translation: CASSLQGAPNEKLFF.

The chain links TRBV29-1 to TRBJ2-4, with 9 nucleotides matching TRBD2. Germline values: CDR1 SQVTM, CDR2 ANQGSEA. The CDR3 is 16 amino acids. The V and J ends lost 4 bases and 3 bases, in that order; junction bases with no gene match: 10. The CDR3 sequence: CSVGGVAGDYKNIQYF. DNA for the CDR3: TGCAGCGTTGGAGGGGTAGCGGGAGACTACAAAAACATTCAGTACTTC.

This chain connects TRBV7-9 to TRBJ2-7, with 12 positions matching TRBD2. J lost 6 bases, V lost 4 bases, and 16 bases had no gene match. This CDR3 comprises 18 residues. Germline-derived CDR1 and CDR2 are SEHNR and FQNEAQ (reference sequence). The CDR3 protein is CASSSYFGTSGPRPEQYV. The CDR3 DNA follows: TGTGCCAGCAGCTCATACTTCGGGACTAGCGGGCCCCGCCCCGAGCAGTACGTC.